These T cell receptor beta chains were read from a single sample in a study of OX40 agonist ivuxolimab in advanced cancers. Assay: immunoSEQ multiplex PCR; the TCRdb copy retains only in-frame clones and omits some. The profile shows over 40,000 clones, 87% of them singletons. The sequencing here drew on CD4+ or CD8+ T cells sorted from blood, taken in a trial of the OX40 agonist ivuxolimab. All receptors derive from an adult with an advanced solid tumor such as melanoma, head and neck, liver or kidney cancer. Each CDR3 is given with its conserved first and last residue. The D gene is left open where the match is weak. A row's size may be missing; if present it is once, few, many or a size class.

>TRBD2|-|TRBJ2-3|TRBV11-3
TGTGCCAGCAGCTTTGGGACTAGCGCCACAGATACGCAGTATTTT
CASSFGTSATDTQYF
>-|-|TRBJ2-1|TRBV6-5
TGTGCCAGCGCCCCCCCTTTTAGCTCCTACAATGAGCAGTTCTTC
CASAPPFSSYNEQFF
>-|once|TRBJ2-2|TRBV28
TGTGCCAGCATACGACAGGGAGGCACCGGGGAGCTGTTTTTT
CASIRQGGTGELFF
>-|-|TRBJ2-1|TRBV6-1
TGTGCCACCACTCTAGGGGGGATGGACAATGAGCAGTTCTTC
CATTLGGMDNEQFF
>TRBD1|-|TRBJ1-6|TRBV2
TGTGCCAGCAGTGCGGACAGGGGTATGAATTCACCCCTCCACTTT
CASSADRGMNSPLHF
>-|-|TRBJ1-1|TRBV10-3
TGTGCCATCAGCACTCACTCAATCCACACTGAAGCTTTCTTT
CAISTHSIHTEAFF
>-|few|TRBJ2-1|TRBV7-2
TGTGCCAGCAGCTCAAATAATGAGCAGTTCTTC
CASSSNNEQFF
>-|once|TRBJ1-1|TRBV28
TGTGCCAGCAGTTTTGGGTTCTTGAACACTGAAGCTTTCTTT
CASSFGFLNTEAFF
>-|-|TRBJ2-7|TRBV11-2
TGTGCCAGCAGCTTTCGTTACGAGCAGTACTTC
CASSFRYEQYF
>TRBD1|-|TRBJ1-2|TRBV28
TGTGCCAGCAACAGGGGCCTCTATGGCTACACCTTC
CASNRGLYGYTF
>TRBD1|-|TRBJ1-3|TRBV19
TGTGCCAGTACCTCTCTAGGTACAGGGGTCCCTGGAAACACCATATATTTT
CASTSLGTGVPGNTIYF
>-|-|TRBJ2-7|TRBV19
TGTGCCAGTAGTATAGATGGGACCACAAGCCGCTACGAGCAGTACTTC
CASSIDGTTSRYEQYF
>TRBD1|few|TRBJ1-2|TRBV9
TGTGCCAGCAACCGACAGGGGGTGGACTATGGCTACACCTTC
CASNRQGVDYGYTF
>TRBD1|-|TRBJ1-1|TRBV18
TGTGCCAGCTCACCAGCGACAGGGAGAAACACTGAAGCTTTCTTT
CASSPATGRNTEAFF
>TRBD2|-|TRBJ2-1|TRBV29-1
TGCAGCGGGTCCGGGACTAGCGGGAGTGGTGAGCAGTTCTTC
CSGSGTSGSGEQFF
>-|-|TRBJ2-5|TRBV27
TGTGCCAGCAGGCGGGACACCGGTCTGGGGACCCAGTACTTC
CASRRDTGLGTQYF
>-|-|TRBJ2-3|TRBV30
TGTGCCTGGAGTGTACCCCCCACAGATACGCAGTATTTT
CAWSVPPTDTQYF
>TRBD1|-|TRBJ1-5|TRBV10-2
TGCGCCAGCAGACAGGGGTCGTTGGGCAATCAGCCCCAGCATTTT
CASRQGSLGNQPQHF
>-|-|TRBJ2-1|TRBV10-3
TGTGCCATCAGTGAGTCCACCCCTTACAATGAGCAGTTCTTC
CAISESTPYNEQFF
>TRBD2|-|TRBJ2-2|TRBV29-1
TGCACCGTCAAACTAGCGGTGAACACCGGGGAGCTGTTTTTT
CTVKLAVNTGELFF
>-|-|TRBJ2-5|TRBV27
TGTGCCAGCAGTTTAACAGGAATCGGAGAGACCCAGTACTTC
CASSLTGIGETQYF
>TRBD1|-|TRBJ1-4|TRBV4-3
TGCGCCAGCAGCCAAGTGGCAGGGGGCGGTGATGAAAAACTGTTTTTT
CASSQVAGGGDEKLFF
>-|-|TRBJ2-2|TRBV28
TGTGCCAGCGCCTTCCCGAACACCGGGGAGCTGTTTTTT
CASAFPNTGELFF
>-|-|TRBJ1-5|TRBV10-1
TGTGCCACCCTACAGGGCGGTAATCAGCCCCAGCATTTT
CATLQGGNQPQHF
>-|-|TRBJ1-1|TRBV6-9
TGTGCCAGCAGTCCCATCCCGGGCAGAAACACTGAAGCTTTCTTT
CASSPIPGRNTEAFF
>-|-|TRBJ2-3|TRBV29-1
TGCAGCGTTGAAAGGGGACTCACAAATACGCAGTATTTT
CSVERGLTNTQYF
>TRBD1|-|TRBJ1-3|TRBV7-9
TGTGCCAGCAGCTTGACAGGGAGTGGAAACACCATATATTTT
CASSLTGSGNTIYF
>TRBD2|-|TRBJ2-1|TRBV28
TGTGCCAGCAGTTCCCTCGGCGGGGGGTACAATGAGCAGTTCTTC
CASSSLGGGYNEQFF
>TRBD1|-|TRBJ2-7|TRBV7-2
TGTGCCAGCAGCACGCACAGGGGACCCTACGAGCAGTACTTC
CASSTHRGPYEQYF
>TRBD1|-|TRBJ2-3|TRBV5-5
TGTGCCAGCACCACCAAAGACAGGGATCCAGATACGCAGTATTTT
CASTTKDRDPDTQYF
>-|-|TRBJ1-3|TRBV27
TGTGCCAGCTGGAACTCTGGAAACACCATATATTTT
CASWNSGNTIYF
>TRBD1|-|TRBJ2-7|TRBV28
TGTGCCAGCAGTCCCCCGGGACAGGGGGCGTACGAGCAGTACTTC
CASSPPGQGAYEQYF
>-|-|TRBJ1-1|TRBV6-5
TGTGCCAGCAGTTACGTTTTGAACACTGAAGCTTTCTTT
CASSYVLNTEAFF
>-|-|TRBJ2-4|TRBV18
TGTGCCAGCTCACCAAATCAGGTAGCCAAAAACATTCAGTACTTC
CASSPNQVAKNIQYF
>-|-|TRBJ2-5|TRBV5-6
TGTGCCAGCAGCCCTGGGGGCCTCCAACAGGAGACCCAGTACTTC
CASSPGGLQQETQYF
>-|once|TRBJ2-2|TRBV6-6
TGTGCCAGCAGACCGGGACATATGAACACCGGGGAGCTGTTTTTT
CASRPGHMNTGELFF
>TRBD1|-|TRBJ2-7|TRBV30
TGTGCCTGGACCCGGAAGGGGGCCGTGCTTAGGCTGATAGTATCGTGGGAGCAGTACTTC
CAWTRKGAVLRLIVSWEQYF
>-|-|TRBJ1-2|TRBV18
TGTGCCAGCTCACCCCAAATGGGGCAAGGGGACTATGGCTACACCTTC
CASSPQMGQGDYGYTF
>-|-|TRBJ1-1|TRBV18
TGTGCCAGCTCACCACCGACAGGCATGAACACTGAAGCTTTCTTT
CASSPPTGMNTEAFF
>TRBD2|few|TRBJ2-1|TRBV9
TGTGCCAGCAGCACGGACGTTGGGGCTAGCGGGAGACTTTTGGATGAGCAGTTCTTC
CASSTDVGASGRLLDEQFF
>-|-|TRBJ1-2|TRBV19
TGTGCCAGTAGTCCTCAGGATCGACTCTATGGCTACACCTTC
CASSPQDRLYGYTF
>-|-|TRBJ2-7|TRBV19
TGTGCCAGTAGCCGATATTCGGACTACGAGCAGTACTTC
CASSRYSDYEQYF
>-|-|TRBJ2-1|TRBV2
TGTGCCAGCAGCGATCGTGGGTTACAGGGTGGGGGGTTCTTC
CASSDRGLQGGGFF
>-|-|TRBJ2-1|TRBV4-1
TGCGCCAGCAGCCAAGGCCGGACATGGGGCCGGAATGAGCAGTTCTTC
CASSQGRTWGRNEQFF
>TRBD2|-|TRBJ2-7|TRBV5-1
TGCGCCAGCAGCTTGTCTAGCGGGGGTACCTACGAGCAGTACTTC
CASSLSSGGTYEQYF
>TRBD1|-|TRBJ1-1|TRBV5-1
TGCGCCAGCAGCTCCAGGGGGCCGGGCACTGAAGCTTTCTTT
CASSSRGPGTEAFF
>TRBD2|once|TRBJ2-1|TRBV10-3
TGTGCCATCAAACGACAACTAGCGGAGAGTAACAATGAGCAGTTCTTC
CAIKRQLAESNNEQFF
>TRBD2|-|TRBJ2-1|TRBV15
TGTGCCACCAGCAGTTTTAAGCGGGACGGCGGCAATGAGCAGTTCTTC
CATSSFKRDGGNEQFF
>-|-|TRBJ2-1|TRBV5-4
TGTGCCAGCTTGGAGGGTAGCGAACCCTCCTACAATGAGCAGTTCTTC
CASLEGSEPSYNEQFF
>-|-|TRBJ2-1|TRBV7-9
TGTGCCAGCAGCCTGATGTACAATGAGCAGTTCTTC
CASSLMYNEQFF
>-|-|TRBJ2-5|TRBV2
TGTGCCAGCAGGCGGGGATTCCAAGAGACCCAGTACTTC
CASRRGFQETQYF
>TRBD1|-|TRBJ2-6|TRBV2
TGTGCCAGCAGTCCGGGACAGGTCGCCTCTGGGGCCAACGTCCTGACTTTC
CASSPGQVASGANVLTF
>-|-|TRBJ1-2|TRBV15
TGTGCCACCATCGGCCGCTGGGTTAACTATGGCTACACCTTC
CATIGRWVNYGYTF